This TCR beta chain was identified in a study of cytomegalovirus exposure and HLA in healthy donors. About the study: Genotyping of hundreds of donors showed that approximately 83% belonged to the Caucasian-associated ancestry cluster. Notes on the study in general: The majority of TCR sequences were rare, yet some public TCRs appeared in many donors.

This clone has only one observation. Its target is unknown. This CDR3 is built from 18 residues. The V gene end was trimmed by 2 bases and the J gene end by 4 bases; junction bases not matched to a gene: 16. Germline CDR1 SGHDN, CDR2 FVKESK. PCR primers comprised 60 Vbeta and 13 Jbeta primers. Assay: immunoSEQ multiplex PCR; the TCRdb copy retains only in-frame clones and omits some. The sample yields 180,000 or so clones, around 75% seen once. This clonotype originated in a middle-aged woman in good health and CMV-seropositive. The source material was PBMCs. The chain joins TRBV14 to TRBJ2-7, with 8 bases lining up with TRBD2. CDR3 sequence (DNA): TGTGCCAGCAGCCAAAGTCCTTCTAGCGGGCCCCGGCAGTACGAGCAGTACTTC. Translated, it gives CASSQSPSSGPRQYEQYF.